The T cell receptor beta chain under discussion was sequenced for a study of cytomegalovirus exposure and HLA in healthy donors. Study-wide results and caveats: In a later analysis, HLA-C alleles had the fewest associated TCRs, DRB1 alleles the most. Apart from CMV serostatus, no immune exposure information was available. Listed as cytomegalovirus-associated were roughly 180 TCR beta chains. A later analysis linked a missense DCLRE1C variant to TCR beta V- and J-gene trimming.

The PCR was carried out with 60 Vbeta primers and 13 Jbeta primers. The protocol was immunoSEQ multiplex PCR, while the TCRdb copy is restricted to in-frame clones and leaves out a portion. The sample has roughly 45,000 clones, 77% seen once. This clone showed up just once. Its antigen is not known. The CDR3 covers 15 residues. With 2 bases clipped from V and 3 bases from J, the junction kept 6 bases outside the gene matches. Germline CDR1 is LNHDA and CDR2 is SQIVND (reference sequence). This TCR derives from a young man in good health and CMV-seronegative. J is TRBJ2-7 and V is TRBV19; the match to TRBD1 covers 8 bases. The material sequenced was PBMCs. CDR3 region: CASSITAGGSYEQYF. CDR3 coding DNA: TGTGCCAGTAGTATAACGGCAGGGGGCAGCTACGAGCAGTACTTC.